Here is one T cell receptor beta chain with its context. What it binds is not known. Germline V gene lookup returns CDR1 SGDLS and CDR2 YYNGEE. V was trimmed by 6 bases and J by 2 bases, leaving 23 bases between them. The CDR3 length is 18 residues. This entry is derived from a study of T cell responses to AZD1222 COVID-19 vaccine. Study observations and caveats: Receipt of two AZD1222 doses was followed by a rise in Spike-specific TCR breadth and depth. Vaccine-associated CD4 TCRs spanned spike, dominant at 160-218 and 743-854. Nearly half of spike-specific TCRs reportedly target variant regions that are unmutated in the B.1.351 and B.1.1.7 variants.

Produced via immunoSEQ multiplex PCR; TCRdb's table is partial and in-frame only. Of some 70,000 clones in the sample, 80% were seen once. The rearrangement uses TRBV9 and TRBJ2-2, with a possible D match to TRBD1 (6 bases). The sequencing used peripheral blood, collected 28 days after the second AZD1222 dose. This TCR was recovered from an adult who received the AZD1222 COVID-19 vaccine. The CDR3 DNA is TGTGCCAGCACCTCAACGGGGACACCATCACTTAACACCGGGGAGCTGTTTTTT. This encodes CASTSTGTPSLNTGELFF.